These 13 T cell receptor beta chains share one sample of origin, sequenced in a study of blood T cell repertoires in COVID-19. Sequenced by immunoSEQ multiplex PCR; TCRdb stores in-frame clones only, minus some. The data contain roughly 53,000 clones, 90% of them singletons. Sequenced sample: peripheral blood. These receptor sequences come from a human donor in a cohort sampled during active COVID-19.

The chain joins TRBV13 to TRBJ2-1; D ambiguous. The CDR3 has 15 residues. Trimming stripped 0 bases from V and 8 bases from J, with 14 bases between. Per germline, CDR1 PRHDT and CDR2 FYEKMQ (reference sequence). The CDR3 region is CASSLGRGNGYEQFF. In DNA form, the CDR3 reads TGTGCCAGCAGCTTAGGCCGAGGCAACGGGTATGAGCAGTTCTTC.

This sequence joins TRBV6-5 and TRBJ1-2, with D possibly matching TRBD1 (5 bases). The CDR3 contains 12 residues. The V gene lost 7 bases and the J gene lost 5 bases, with 11 bases spanning the gap. CDR1 and CDR2 from the germline V gene are MNHEY and SVGAGI. The CDR3 coding sequence is TGTGCCAGCACCTCGGCAGGGTATGGCTACACCTTC. Translating gives CASTSAGYGYTF.

This chain links TRBV30 with TRBJ1-1; D is perhaps TRBD1 (5 bases). The V and J ends lost 2 bases and 6 bases respectively, with 13 bases between them. In germline, CDR1 is GTSNPN, CDR2 SVGIG (reference sequence). CDR3 size: 13 residues. CDR3: CAWSMGGEAEAFF. The CDR3 DNA reads as TGTGCCTGGAGTATGGGAGGGGAGGCTGAAGCTTTCTTT.

This chain connects TRBV25-1 to TRBJ2-1, with 12 nucleotides matching TRBD2. This CDR3 comprises 15 residues. Trimming at V came to 3 bases and at J to 4 bases, leaving 1 base not matched to a gene. Germline assignment: CDR1 MGHDK and CDR2 SYGVNS. This chain's CDR3 is CASSETSGGYNEQFF. The CDR3 region has the DNA TGTGCCAGCAGTGAGACTAGCGGGGGATACAATGAGCAGTTCTTC.

V is TRBV12-3 or TRBV12-4 and J is TRBJ2-7, with TRBD2 matching 7 bases. V lost 9 bases, J lost 5 bases, and 10 bases stayed unmatched. The CDR3 has 13 amino acids. CDR3 nucleotide sequence: TGTGCCAGTAGTCCGGGGAGGGCCCACGAGCAGTACGTC. This codes for CASSPGRAHEQYV.

The chain couples TRBV12-3 or TRBV12-4 to TRBJ2-1, with TRBD1 matching over 7 bases. The CDR3 spans 13 residues. Trimming removed 6 bases from V and 8 bases from J; junction bases left unmatched: 7. CDR3 in DNA: TGTGCCAGCAGGGTGAGGGGGCCTGATGAGCAGTTCTTC. Protein: CASRVRGPDEQFF.

The genes are TRBV11-2 and TRBJ1-1; the D is unclear. Germline V gene data show CDR1 as SGHAT and CDR2 as FQNNGV. CDR3 size: 15 residues. The V and J ends lost 2 bases and 1 base respectively, with 11 bases between them. This CDR3 is CASSLFPTGNTEAFF. Here the CDR3 DNA reads TGTGCCAGCAGCTTATTTCCAACCGGGAACACTGAAGCTTTCTTT. The entire variable domain, with the rest obtained from reference TRBV11-2 and TRBJ1-1, is as follows: EAGVAQSPRYKIIEKRQSVAFWCNPISGHATLYWYQQILGQGPKLLIQFQNNGVVDDSQLPKDRFSAERLKGVDSTLKIQPAKLEDSAVYLCASSLFPTGNTEAFFGQGTRLTVV.

The rearrangement joins TRBV11-2 to TRBJ1-3; no firm D call. Trimming left V 5 bases short and J 3 bases short, with 17 bases between. The V gene's germline CDR1 is SGHAT and CDR2 FQNNGV. The CDR3 is 16 residues long. In DNA form, the CDR3 reads TGTGCCAGCAGCCCGCGTACCGGCGGGGATGGAAACACCATATATTTT. Protein sequence: CASSPRTGGDGNTIYF.

The chain carries TRBV10-3 and TRBJ2-7; 8 bases align to TRBD1. Germline values: CDR1 ENHRY, CDR2 SYGVKD. The CDR3 has 14 residues. The J segment lost 4 bases and the V segment lost 6 bases, leaving 8 bases of the junction unmatched. The CDR3 DNA is TGTGCCATCAGGAAGGACAGGGAAAGGTACGAGCAGTACGTC. It specifies CAIRKDRERYEQYV.

This chain connects TRBV9 to TRBJ2-7; D uncertain. The CDR3 totals 14 residues. Germline assignment: CDR1 SGDLS and CDR2 YYNGEE. The V gene lost 1 base and the J gene lost 2 bases, with 10 bases spanning the gap. The DNA for the CDR3 is TGTGCCAGCAGCGTAACCAGCGACGCCTACGAGCAGTACTTC. Translating gives CASSVTSDAYEQYF.

This sequence joins TRBV2 and TRBJ2-3; a possible D gene is TRBD1 (6 bases). Germline V CDR1 and CDR2: SNHLY, FYNNEI. The V end lost 6 bases, the J end lost 2 bases, and 12 bases lay between the germline ends. The CDR3 extends over 14 amino acids. The CDR3 loop is CASREQGYTDTQYF. The DNA for the CDR3 is TGTGCCAGCAGAGAACAGGGATACACAGATACGCAGTATTTT.

This chain links TRBV4-3 with TRBJ1-6; D is possibly TRBD1 (6 bases). The ends were cut back, 1 base at V and 7 bases at J, with 14 bases in the middle. Germline values: CDR1 LGHNA, CDR2 YSLEER. CDR3 length equals 16 residues. The CDR3 loop reads CASSQGGGVENSPLHF. The CDR3, as DNA: TGCGCCAGCAGCCAAGGAGGGGGGGTGGAGAATTCACCCCTCCACTTT.

The V call is TRBV27, the J call TRBJ1-6; 7 positions match TRBD1. Losses at the gene ends were 3 bases for V and 7 bases for J; bases not matched to a gene: 6. Germline lookup yields CDR1 MNHEY and CDR2 SMNVEV (reference sequence). CDR3 size: 15 residues. The CDR3 region has the DNA TGTGCCAGCAGTTTGTTACAGGGGTTAAATTCACCCCTCCACTTT. This translates into CASSLLQGLNSPLHF.